Listed here are 27 T cell receptor beta chains from one sample, sequenced in a study of blood T cell repertoires in COVID-19. Repertoires were generated with immunoSEQ multiplex PCR, while TCRdb's copy carries only in-frame clones and drops some. The sample shows about 200,000 clones, approximately 84% of them seen only once. Input material: peripheral blood. These receptors were collected from a human donor with acute or convalescent COVID-19. The donor label of this sample is uncertain.

This clone was detected many times. V and J are TRBV10-2 and TRBJ2-7; TRBD2 matches at 7 bases. The CDR3 sequence is 16 residues long. In germline, CDR1 is WSHSY, CDR2 SAAADI. V lost 2 bases to trimming and J lost 0 bases; unmatched junction nucleotides: 7. The CDR3, as DNA: TGCGCCAGCAGTGAGAGAACCCGGGACTACTCCTACGAGCAGTACTTC. It translates to CASSERTRDYSYEQYF.

The gene calls are TRBV6-6 and TRBJ2-7, with 9 positions matching TRBD1. The junction had 4 bases not matched to a gene; V was cut back by 2 bases and J by 5 bases. CDR3 length equals 14 residues. Germline-derived CDR1 and CDR2 are MNHNY and SVGAGI (reference sequence). The CDR3 DNA reads TGTGCCAGCAGTTACCGAAGGACAGGGGACGAGCAGTACTTC. This translates into CASSYRRTGDEQYF.

This clone appeared once. The V and J genes are TRBV7-2 and TRBJ1-5, with D tentatively TRBD1 (6 bases). The CDR3 sequence is 14 residues long. Germline V lookup: CDR1 SGHTA, CDR2 FQGNSA. The V end was cut by 8 bases, the J end by 6 bases, with 17 bases between. The CDR3 nucleotides read TGTGCCAGCGCTCGCGGGGGCGCGACTCAGCCCCAGCATTTT. It specifies CASARGGATQPQHF.

The gene calls are TRBV4-1 and TRBJ2-3, with 7 bases that match TRBD2. J gave up 3 bases and V 4 bases, and 10 bases lay outside the gene matches. Germline CDR1 is MGHRA and CDR2 is YSYEKL. This CDR3 has 16 residues. In nucleotides, the CDR3 is TGCGCCAGCAGCCCCCTGGAGCGGGGAATTACAGATACGCAGTATTTT. It is translated as CASSPLERGITDTQYF.

The chain joins TRBV30 to TRBJ2-2; D may be TRBD1 (5 bases). Trimming pared 2 bases from V and 7 bases from J, leaving 11 bases between. There are 13 residues in the CDR3. CDR1 is GTSNPN, CDR2 SVGIG, per germline (reference sequence). The CDR3 bases are TGTGCCTGGAGTCAAGGGGTTGGCGGGGAGCTGTTTTTT. As protein: CAWSQGVGGELFF. Complete variable domain (other parts from reference TRBV30 and TRBJ2-2): SQTIHQWPATLVQPVGSPLSLECTVEGTSNPNLYWYRQAAGRGLQLLFYSVGIGQISSEVPQNLSASRPQDRQFILSSKKLLLSDSGFYLCAWSQGVGGELFFGEGSRLTVL.

The V call is TRBV3-1 (or the pseudogene TRBV3-2), the J call TRBJ1-5, with D possibly being TRBD1 (6 bases). The CDR3 is made up of 15 amino acids. Germline CDR1 reads LGHDT; CDR2 reads YNNKEL (reference sequence). V was pared by 1 base and J by 7 bases, with 14 bases between. CDR3: CASSQGRGSTQPQHF. The DNA for the CDR3 is TGTGCCAGCAGCCAAGGAAGGGGGTCGACCCAGCCCCAGCATTTT.

DNA of the CDR3: TGTGCCAGCAGCCGAGACAGGGGATCCTACGAGCAGTACTTC. It translates to CASSRDRGSYEQYF. The chain employs TRBV11-2 and TRBJ2-7, with 8 positions matching TRBD1. This CDR3 region has 14 residues. Germline assignment: CDR1 SGHAT and CDR2 FQNNGV. The V and J ends lost 5 bases and 1 base, in that order; junction bases with no gene match: 4.

The chain joins TRBV7-2 to TRBJ2-6; D not resolved. The germline V gene encodes CDR1 SGHTA and CDR2 FQGNSA. The CDR3 has 16 amino acids. V was cut by 2 bases and J by 0 bases, with 8 bases left in between. The CDR3 reads CASSLNRLSGANVLTF. The CDR3 bases are TGTGCCAGCAGCTTAAATAGACTCTCTGGGGCCAACGTCCTGACTTTC.

The V and J genes are TRBV10-1 and TRBJ1-5; weak D call: TRBD1 (5 bases). The CDR3 loop spans 20 amino acids. The germline V and J ends were trimmed by 0 bases and 5 bases, with 26 bases remaining between them. CDR1 is WNHNN, CDR2 SYGVQD, per germline (reference sequence). Here the CDR3 DNA reads TGCGCCAGCAGTGAGTCGGCCCCCTTCCGACAGCTCCGACGGCATCAGCCCCAGCATTTT. This codes for CASSESAPFRQLRRHQPQHF.

Comment on this clone: Other nucleotide sequences in the sample specify the same CDR3. The chain has TRBV6-2 or TRBV6-3 and TRBJ2-2, with TRBD1 matching 7 bases. This CDR3 is 14 amino acids long. Unmatched junction bases numbered 6, after V lost 5 bases and J lost 6 bases. Germline lookup yields CDR1 MNHEY and CDR2 SVGEGT. The CDR3 DNA reads TGTGCCAGCAGTGAGGACAGGACCCCCGGGGAGCTGTTTTTT. Its translation is CASSEDRTPGELFF.

CDR3 protein: CASSPQWDRPNEQFF. CDR3 nucleotide sequence: TGTGCCAGCTCACCACAATGGGACAGGCCCAATGAGCAGTTCTTC. The rearrangement joins TRBV18 to TRBJ2-1; TRBD1 matches 8 bases. Germline V gene data show CDR1 as KGHSH and CDR2 as LQKENI. With 1 base clipped from V and 6 bases from J, the junction kept 5 bases outside the gene matches. CDR3 size: 15 residues. The full variable domain, rest sourced from reference TRBV18 and TRBJ2-1, is NAGVMQNPRHLVRRRGQEARLRCSPMKGHSHVYWYRQLPEEGLKFMVYLQKENIIDESGMPKERFSAEFPKEGPSILRIQQVVRGDSAAYFCASSPQWDRPNEQFFGPGTRLTVL.

The rearrangement joins TRBV5-1 to TRBJ2-1; TRBD2 aligns across 11 bases. In germline, CDR1 is SGHRS, CDR2 YFSETQ. This CDR3 region has 17 residues. The trim removed 5 bases at V and 3 bases at J, leaving 10 bases unmatched. The CDR3 DNA reads as TGCGCCAGCAGTTCTCCCGCCGGGACTAGCGGCTACAATGAGCAGTTCTTC. Amino acid sequence: CASSSPAGTSGYNEQFF.

The J gene is TRBJ2-2, the V gene TRBV27; 11 bases align to TRBD2. The V gene end was trimmed by 6 bases and the J gene end by 4 bases; junction bases not matched to a gene: 7. The V gene's germline CDR1 is MNHEY and CDR2 SMNVEV (reference sequence). The CDR3 has 16 residues. CDR3 residues: CASSPGLAGITGELFF. CDR3 in DNA: TGTGCCAGCAGCCCCGGACTAGCGGGTATCACCGGGGAGCTGTTTTTT.

J is TRBJ1-2 and V is TRBV18; 7 bases align to TRBD1. With 0 bases clipped from V and 3 bases from J, the junction kept 7 bases outside the gene matches. Germline CDR1 reads KGHSH; CDR2 reads LQKENI. The CDR3 covers 16 residues. The CDR3 DNA reads as TGTGCCAGCTCACCACCTAGAAGGGGGCATGACTATGGCTACACCTTC. Its protein is CASSPPRRGHDYGYTF.

This clone was observed a single time. The chain is built from TRBV27 and TRBJ2-7, with TRBD1 matching 9 bases. CDR1 is MNHEY and CDR2 is SMNVEV in the germline V gene (reference sequence). V gave up 6 bases and J gave up 3 bases; unmatched junction bases: 6. The CDR3 is 14 amino acids. Here the CDR3 reads CASRSGQGRYEQYF. The CDR3, as DNA: TGTGCCAGCAGATCGGGACAGGGTCGCTACGAGCAGTACTTC.

J is TRBJ2-5 and V is TRBV18; TRBD2 aligns across 11 bases. Germline V gives CDR1 KGHSH, CDR2 LQKENI. CDR3 length equals 17 residues. After removal of 2 bases from V and 4 bases from J, the junction contained 9 bases not matched to a gene. The CDR3 DNA is TGTGCCAGCTCACCAAAACTAGCGGGAGACGACGGAGAGACCCAGTACTTC. As protein: CASSPKLAGDDGETQYF.

The chain's CDR3 is CASRSAGLYEQYF. Here the CDR3 DNA reads TGCGCCAGCAGATCAGCGGGTCTCTACGAGCAGTACTTC. The chain links TRBV5-1 to TRBJ2-7; perhaps TRBD2 as D (6 bases). The CDR3 is 13 residues long. Deletions cut 5 bases from V and 3 bases from J, with 12 bases between. Germline lookup yields CDR1 SGHRS and CDR2 YFSETQ.

The V call is TRBV6-6, the J call TRBJ2-7; TRBD2 agrees at 8 bases. Looked up from germline, CDR1 is MNHNY and CDR2 is SVGAGI (reference sequence). The CDR3 has 16 residues. With V trimmed by 5 bases and J by 0 bases, 9 bases remained unmatched. In DNA form, the CDR3 reads TGTGCCAGCAGTCCCCGGCTAGCGGGTTCCTCCTACGAGCAGTACTTC. It translates to CASSPRLAGSSYEQYF.

This clone occurred a few times. V is TRBV10-3 and J is TRBJ1-2; no reliable D call. Germline V gene lookup returns CDR1 ENHRY and CDR2 SYGVKD. The CDR3 runs 12 residues. V was pared by 3 bases and J by 4 bases, with 6 bases between. CDR3 bases: TGTGCCATCAGTGAACAGTCCTATGGCTACACCTTC. Its protein is CAISEQSYGYTF.

The chain joins TRBV29-1 to TRBJ1-4; D unclear. The CDR3 consists of 13 residues. V was trimmed by 7 bases and J by 0 bases, leaving 9 bases between them. The germline CDR1 and CDR2 sequences are SQVTM and ANQGSEA. The CDR3 nucleotides read TGCAGCGCGGCCCGTTCAACTAATGAAAAACTGTTTTTT. This codes for CSAARSTNEKLFF.

This chain connects TRBV7-9 to TRBJ2-5; possibly TRBD2 for D (6 bases). Germline CDR1 SEHNR, CDR2 FQNEAQ (reference sequence). The CDR3 contains 13 residues. With 4 bases removed from V and 3 bases from J, the gap between germline ends came to 9 bases. CDR3 residues: CASSWGLEETQYF. CDR3 DNA sequence: TGTGCCAGCAGCTGGGGACTGGAAGAGACCCAGTACTTC.

The chain combines TRBV2 with TRBJ1-2; TRBD1 aligns across 7 bases. Trimming removed 6 bases from V and 2 bases from J; junction bases left unmatched: 3. Looked up from germline, CDR1 is SNHLY and CDR2 is FYNNEI. The CDR3 sequence is 13 residues long. CDR3 in amino acids: CASRLDRNYGYTF. The CDR3 DNA is TGTGCCAGCAGATTGGACAGGAACTATGGCTACACCTTC.

The chain has TRBV2 and TRBJ1-5; possibly TRBD1 for D (5 bases). The germline gives CDR1 SNHLY, CDR2 FYNNEI. V lost 7 bases and J lost 9, with 19 bases in between. The CDR3 runs to 14 residues. The DNA for the CDR3 is TGTGCCAGCACCACATCGGGGGGACCCGCGCCCCAGCATTTT. As protein: CASTTSGGPAPQHF. Combining the CDR3 with reference TRBV2 and TRBJ1-5 gives the whole variable domain EPEVTQTPSHQVTQMGQEVILRCVPISNHLYFYWYRQILGQKVEFLVSFYNNEISEKSEIFDDQFSVERPDGSNFTLKIRSTKLEDSAMYFCASTTSGGPAPQHFGDGTRLSIL.

V and J are TRBV2 and TRBJ1-3; D is unresolved. V lost 4 bases and J 0 bases, leaving 10 bases between the germline ends. Germline V gives CDR1 SNHLY, CDR2 FYNNEI. This CDR3 is built from 15 residues. CDR3 bases: TGTGCCAGCAGTGTCCTCACTTTCTCTGGAAACACCATATATTTT. Residues: CASSVLTFSGNTIYF.

The chain couples TRBV9 to TRBJ2-2; 8 positions agree with TRBD2. After removal of 3 bases from V and 4 bases from J, the junction contained 5 bases not matched to a gene. The CDR3 has 15 residues. CDR1 and CDR2 from the germline V gene are SGDLS and YYNGEE. CDR3 protein: CASSASGFFTGELFF. In DNA form, the CDR3 reads TGTGCCAGCAGCGCTAGCGGGTTCTTCACCGGGGAGCTGTTTTTT. The whole variable domain, filled in from reference TRBV9 and TRBJ2-2, reads DSGVTQTPKHLITATGQRVTLRCSPRSGDLSVYWYQQSLDQGLQFLIQYYNGEERAKGNILERFSAQQFPDLHSELNLSSLELGDSALYFCASSASGFFTGELFFGEGSRLTVL.

This clone occurred once. This sample includes further DNA sequences coding for the same CDR3. The chain is built from TRBV18 and TRBJ2-1; no firm D call. The CDR3 consists of 15 residues. With 3 bases removed from V and 0 bases from J, the gap between germline ends came to 9 bases. Per germline, CDR1 KGHSH and CDR2 LQKENI. The CDR3 nucleotides read TGTGCCAGCTCACCCCTGTCCAGCTCCTACAATGAGCAGTTCTTC. Translating it yields CASSPLSSSYNEQFF.

The chain recombines TRBV6-1 with TRBJ1-2, with D uncertain. The CDR3 extends over 13 amino acids. V lost 2 bases to trimming and J lost 4 bases, with 8 bases between them. Germline V lookup: CDR1 MNHNS, CDR2 SASEGT. The CDR3 here is CASSENQVYGYTF. The CDR3 region has the DNA TGTGCCAGCAGTGAAAATCAGGTCTATGGCTACACCTTC.